A selection of T cell receptor beta chains follows, all from one sample in a study of T cells after yellow fever vaccination. TCRdb re-analysed the 5' RACE reads in MiXCR, keeping a single row per CDR3 protein. The table includes a few hundred thousand distinct CDR3 sequences, 3.5% to 4.5% detected once. Specimen: PBMCs, collected 5 days after the yellow fever booster vaccination. These receptors all stem from a man between 18 and 29 years old who received the YFV17D yellow fever vaccine. Both conserved end residues are part of each CDR3. A D gene is named only where the DNA matches it firmly. Expanded clones get a size class; other rows say once, few or many, or leave the size out.

clone_size d_call j_call cdr3_length v_call cdr3_nt cdr3_aa
few - TRBJ2-5 15 TRBV6-2/TRBV6-3 TGTGCCAGCAGTCACCCTAGTGACAGCCCTGAGACCCAGTACTTC CASSHPSDSPETQYF
few - TRBJ2-3 13 TRBV20-1 TGCAGTGCTAGAGATCCTTCTCGAGATACGCAGTATTTT CSARDPSRDTQYF
many TRBD1 TRBJ1-6 14 TRBV20-1 TGCAGTGCGGGACAGGGGACTTATAATTCACCCCTCCACTTT CSAGQGTYNSPLHF
many TRBD2 TRBJ2-1 19 TRBV7-2 TGTGCCAGCAGCCCTACCGGGACTAGCGGGGGTCAATCCTACAATGAGCAGTTCTTC CASSPTGTSGGQSYNEQFF
- TRBD1 TRBJ2-2 14 TRBV20-1 TGCAGTGCCCCCAGACAGGGTATCTCCGGGGAGCTGTTTTTT CSAPRQGISGELFF
many - TRBJ1-2 13 TRBV12-3/TRBV12-4 TGTGCCAGCAGTTGGGGGGACAACCATGGCTACACCTTC CASSWGDNHGYTF
- TRBD1 TRBJ2-7 16 TRBV7-9 TGTGCCAGCAGCTTAGTTCTCGACAGGGTAACCTACGAGCAGTACTTC CASSLVLDRVTYEQYF
many TRBD2 TRBJ2-1 15 TRBV9 TGTGCCAGCAGCGTAGAACTAGCGGCTTACAATGAGCAGTTCTTC CASSVELAAYNEQFF
- - TRBJ2-3 16 TRBV6-6 TGTGCCAGCACCCCGAATTTGCTAGCAGGAACAGATACGCAGTATTTT CASTPNLLAGTDTQYF
- - TRBJ2-1 15 TRBV5-1 TGCGCCAGCAGCCCCTACGGGACTCATGACAATGAGCAGTTCTTC CASSPYGTHDNEQFF
- - TRBJ2-3 15 TRBV6-2/TRBV6-3 TGTGCCAGCAGTTACTCGTTGCAGGACACAGATACGCAGTATTTT CASSYSLQDTDTQYF
many TRBD2 TRBJ2-7 15 TRBV10-2 TGCGCCAGCTCTAGCGGGGGGGCTAGTAAGTACGAGCAGTACTTC CASSSGGASKYEQYF
many - TRBJ2-7 14 TRBV7-2 TGTGCCAGCAGCTTAGGGGGACCCGTCTACGAGCAGTACTTC CASSLGGPVYEQYF
few - TRBJ1-2 14 TRBV20-1 TGCAGTGCTAGAGATCCTGGGATGGTTTATGGCTACACCTTC CSARDPGMVYGYTF
- - TRBJ2-6 19 TRBV5-1 TGCGCCAGCAGCTTGGCCCCACGATCTCCCCTCTCTGGGGCCAACGTCCTGACTTTC CASSLAPRSPLSGANVLTF
many - TRBJ1-5 15 TRBV4-1 TGCGCCAGCAGCCTAGATGGGTCCGGGGATCAGCCCCAGCATTTT CASSLDGSGDQPQHF
many - TRBJ2-3 14 TRBV5-1 TGCGCCAGCAGCCGGGCCCCAGGATCAGATACGCAGTATTTT CASSRAPGSDTQYF
- TRBD1 TRBJ2-5 16 TRBV11-1 TGTGCCAGCAGCTTACCTTTAGACAGGGATGGGGAGACCCAGTACTTC CASSLPLDRDGETQYF
many TRBD1 TRBJ2-2 15 TRBV5-1 TGCGCCAGCAGCTGGCAGGGGGCGCTTGGCGGGGAGCTGTTTTTT CASSWQGALGGELFF
- - TRBJ1-2 14 TRBV18 TGTGCCAGCGAAACGGGTGGGCCCCTTGGGGGCTACACCTTC CASETGGPLGGYTF
few - TRBJ1-2 16 TRBV7-6 TGTGCCAGCAGCTCAACTCCCGACGGAGACATCTATGGCTACACCTTC CASSSTPDGDIYGYTF
- - TRBJ1-2 15 TRBV9 TGTGCCAGCAGCGTAAGCCCCCAACGCGGAGGTGGCTACACCTTC CASSVSPQRGGGYTF
many TRBD2 TRBJ2-3 16 TRBV5-1 TGCGCCAGCAGCCCGGGACTAGCGGGGGCTGGAGATACGCAGTATTTT CASSPGLAGAGDTQYF
few - TRBJ2-7 13 TRBV29-1 TGCAGCGTGGAACAGGGTAACGGCTACGAGCAGTACTTC CSVEQGNGYEQYF
many - TRBJ2-1 14 TRBV27 TGTGCCAGCAGTTCCGCAGGGCTCCCCAATGAGCAGTTCTTC CASSSAGLPNEQFF
- TRBD1 TRBJ1-1 16 TRBV11-2 TGTGCCAGCAGCTCTTACAGGGGGCCAATGAACACTGAAGCTTTCTTT CASSSYRGPMNTEAFF
- TRBD1 TRBJ1-6 16 TRBV5-4 TGTGCCAGCACCAATGGTAGGGGACAGGTTAATTCACCCCTCCACTTT CASTNGRGQVNSPLHF
- - TRBJ2-7 13 TRBV7-2 TGTGCCAGCAGCCCGACCGGAGGACCCGAGCAGTACTTC CASSPTGGPEQYF
few - TRBJ2-5 15 TRBV20-1 TGCAGTGCTAAAAGCCCCTACGGGACTCAAGAGACCCAGTACTTC CSAKSPYGTQETQYF
many - TRBJ1-4 14 TRBV5-1 TGCGCCAGCAGGGTGCGTGGGACTAATGAAAAACTGTTTTTT CASRVRGTNEKLFF
- - TRBJ1-6 16 TRBV6-6 TGTGCCAGCAGTTCCCTCGGGGGCAGCTATAATTCACCCCTCCACTTT CASSSLGGSYNSPLHF
few - TRBJ2-5 13 TRBV7-3 TGTGCCAGCAGCTCGACCCAGCAAGAGACCCAGTACTTC CASSSTQQETQYF
many TRBD2 TRBJ2-3 15 TRBV11-2 TGTGCCAGCAGCTTAGTAGCGGGGGGGCCAGATACGCAGTATTTT CASSLVAGGPDTQYF
many - TRBJ2-1 15 TRBV7-8 TGTGCCAGCAGCTTTGGGGGGACCCCCTACAATGAGCAGTTCTTC CASSFGGTPYNEQFF
- TRBD2 TRBJ2-7 17 TRBV7-9 TGTGCCAGCAGCTTAGTGCTCCGGACTAGCGGCTCCTACGAGCAGTACTTC CASSLVLRTSGSYEQYF
many TRBD1 TRBJ2-2 14 TRBV7-8 TGTGCCAGCAGCTGGACAGGGAACACCGGGGAGCTGTTTTTT CASSWTGNTGELFF
few TRBD2 TRBJ2-3 14 TRBV6-5 TGTGCCACCCATCTAGCGGGGAAGTCAGATACGCAGTATTTT CATHLAGKSDTQYF
few TRBD2 TRBJ2-2 16 TRBV3-1 TGTGCCAGCATGTCAAGCGGGGGCCGCGGGACCGGGGAGCTGTTTTTT CASMSSGGRGTGELFF
- - TRBJ1-5 14 TRBV18 TGTGCCAGCTCACCAGAGAGACTTAATCAGCCCCAGCATTTT CASSPERLNQPQHF
- TRBD2 TRBJ2-7 14 TRBV4-2 TGTGCCAGCAGCCATGCCGGGGGGGCCTACGAGCAGTACTTC CASSHAGGAYEQYF
many - TRBJ1-2 13 TRBV7-2 TGTGCCAGCAGCCCTGGACAGCTCCATGGCTACACCTTC CASSPGQLHGYTF
- - TRBJ2-5 17 TRBV6-1 TGTGCCAGCAGTGAGGCAAGAGTGGGGGCGTACCAAGAGACCCAGTACTTC CASSEARVGAYQETQYF
- - TRBJ2-1 16 TRBV20-1 TGCAGTGCTAGAGATCCAGGCAGGGGCTCATACAATGAGCAGTTCTTC CSARDPGRGSYNEQFF
few - TRBJ2-1 13 TRBV3-1 TGTGCCAGCAGCCTTACAGGACTTAATGAGCAGTTCTTC CASSLTGLNEQFF
- TRBD1 TRBJ2-3 14 TRBV7-6 TGTGCCAGCAGTTATACAGGGGCCACAGATACGCAGTATTTT CASSYTGATDTQYF
few TRBD1 TRBJ2-3 15 TRBV28 TGTGCCAGCACCTCGCTCGGACAGGAAAGTGGGACGCAGTATTTT CASTSLGQESGTQYF
few - TRBJ2-7 14 TRBV14 TGTGCCAGCAGCCCCGCCAGGGGTGGGTACGAGCAGTACTTC CASSPARGGYEQYF
many - TRBJ1-5 14 TRBV7-2 TGTGCCAGCAGTTACCGGGACAACAATCAGCCCCAGCATTTT CASSYRDNNQPQHF
many - TRBJ2-5 15 TRBV5-1 TGCGCCAGCAGCCAATCAGCGCGGTCACAAGAGACCCAGTACTTC CASSQSARSQETQYF
- - TRBJ2-5 16 TRBV4-2 TGTGCCAGCAGCCAAGATTTCGCCCGGGTAGGAGAGACCCAGTACTTC CASSQDFARVGETQYF
- TRBD2 TRBJ2-1 17 TRBV5-5 TGTGCCAGCAGCTTGGTCTTGCGGGGGGGCCGGAGCGATGAGCAGTTCTTC CASSLVLRGGRSDEQFF
many - TRBJ1-1 14 TRBV7-9 TGTGCCAGCAGCTCACAGGGAGGGAACACTGAAGCTTTCTTT CASSSQGGNTEAFF
many - TRBJ2-7 15 TRBV18 TGTGCCAGCTCACCTTCGGGACGAGAAGGCTACGAGCAGTACTTC CASSPSGREGYEQYF
few - TRBJ1-3 14 TRBV5-1 TGCGCCAGCAGCTCTGACAGTACGGGAAACACCATATATTTT CASSSDSTGNTIYF
few - TRBJ1-1 17 TRBV7-9 TGTGCCAGCAGCTCGGAGGGATTGGGGGGACCGAACACTGAAGCTTTCTTT CASSSEGLGGPNTEAFF